The text below deals with one T cell receptor beta chain. This entry comes from a study of blood T cell repertoires in COVID-19. TCRdb's copy holds only in-frame clones and misses some; the assay was immunoSEQ multiplex PCR. The sample lists under 350,000 clones; around nine tenths were seen once. The CDR3 length is 13 residues. Germline V gene lookup returns CDR1 LGHDT and CDR2 YNNKEL (reference sequence). Between the trimmed V and J ends, which lost 3 bases and 5 bases, there was a span of 10 bases. Sequencing was done on a sample of PBMCs or T cells enriched from blood (not recorded which). The chain links TRBV3-1 (or the pseudogene TRBV3-2) to TRBJ1-2; the D is unclear. This sequence was found in a woman between 40 and 50 years old who had recovered from COVID-19. CDR3 DNA sequence: TGTGCCAGCAGCCATCAGACGGGTTATGGCTACACCTTC. This encodes CASSHQTGYGYTF.